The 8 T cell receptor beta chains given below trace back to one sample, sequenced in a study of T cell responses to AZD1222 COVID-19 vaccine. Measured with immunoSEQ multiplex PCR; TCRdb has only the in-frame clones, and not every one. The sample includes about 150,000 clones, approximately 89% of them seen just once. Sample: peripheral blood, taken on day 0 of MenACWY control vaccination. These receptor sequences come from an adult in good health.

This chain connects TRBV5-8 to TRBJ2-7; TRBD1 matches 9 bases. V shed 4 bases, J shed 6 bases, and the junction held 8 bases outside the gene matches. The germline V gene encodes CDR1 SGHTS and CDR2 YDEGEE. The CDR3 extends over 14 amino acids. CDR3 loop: CASSPGTGTLEQYF. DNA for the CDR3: TGTGCCAGCAGCCCCGGGACAGGGACTCTCGAGCAGTACTTC.

For the CDR3, the DNA is TGTGCCAGCAGGGAGGGGCACTATGGCTACACCTTC. The encoded protein is CASREGHYGYTF. The chain combines TRBV28 with TRBJ1-2; possible D gene TRBD1, 5 bases. V lost 6 bases to trimming and J lost 3 bases, with 8 bases between them. Looked up from germline, CDR1 is MDHEN and CDR2 is SYDVKM. This CDR3 comprises 12 residues.

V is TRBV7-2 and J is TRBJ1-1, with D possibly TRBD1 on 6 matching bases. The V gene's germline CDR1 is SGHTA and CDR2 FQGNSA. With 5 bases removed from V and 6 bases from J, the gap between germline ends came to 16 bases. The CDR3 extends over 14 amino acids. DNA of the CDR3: TGTGCCAGCAGCGCCAGGACAGCACGAGCTGAAGCTTTCTTT. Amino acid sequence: CASSARTARAEAFF.

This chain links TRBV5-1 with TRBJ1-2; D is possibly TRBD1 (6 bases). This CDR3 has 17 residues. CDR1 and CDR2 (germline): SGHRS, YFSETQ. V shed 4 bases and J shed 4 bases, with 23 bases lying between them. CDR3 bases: TGCGCCAGCAGCACCGAAGGGGGGACGGGCGGAACCTATGGCTACACCTTC. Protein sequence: CASSTEGGTGGTYGYTF.

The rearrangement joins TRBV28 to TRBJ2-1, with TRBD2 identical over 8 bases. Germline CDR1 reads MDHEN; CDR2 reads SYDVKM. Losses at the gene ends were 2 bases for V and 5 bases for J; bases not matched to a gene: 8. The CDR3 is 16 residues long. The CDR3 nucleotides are TGTGCCAGCAGTTTAGCTAGCGGGTCGATTAACAATGAGCAGTTCTTC. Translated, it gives CASSLASGSINNEQFF.

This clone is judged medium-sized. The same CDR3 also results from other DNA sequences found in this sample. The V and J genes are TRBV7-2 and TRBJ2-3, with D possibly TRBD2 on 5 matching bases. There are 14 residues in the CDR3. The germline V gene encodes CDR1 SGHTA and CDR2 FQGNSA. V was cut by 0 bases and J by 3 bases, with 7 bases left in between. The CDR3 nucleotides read TGTGCCAGCAGCTTAGCGGGAGCTACAGATACGCAGTATTTT. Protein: CASSLAGATDTQYF.

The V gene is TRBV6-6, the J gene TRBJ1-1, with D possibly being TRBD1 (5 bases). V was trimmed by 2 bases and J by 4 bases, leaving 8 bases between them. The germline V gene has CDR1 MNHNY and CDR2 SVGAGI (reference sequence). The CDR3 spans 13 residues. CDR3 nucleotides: TGTGCCAGCAGTTACGGGGGATCCACTGAAGCTTTCTTT. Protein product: CASSYGGSTEAFF.

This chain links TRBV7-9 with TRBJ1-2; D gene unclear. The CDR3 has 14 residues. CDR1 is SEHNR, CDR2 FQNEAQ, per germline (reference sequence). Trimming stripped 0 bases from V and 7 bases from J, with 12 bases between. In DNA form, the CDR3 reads TGTGCCAGCAGCTTAGCGGTTGTAGAAGGTGGCTACACCTTC. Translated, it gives CASSLAVVEGGYTF.